This T cell receptor (beta chain) was identified in a study of blood T cell repertoires in COVID-19. For the study at large: Collection of acute and convalescent COVID-19 samples took place in the United States, Italy and Spain.

Per the original data handling: Estimated nucleated cell counts came from reference gene primer amplification. Only in-frame clones appear in the TCRdb table, and some are missing; sequencing was by immunoSEQ multiplex PCR. Clone size and V and J calls were adopted from that table, with D and trimming inferred from the DNA. This repertoire shows nearly 50,000 clones, approximately 86% found once; its top ten account for 14%. The V and J ends lost 3 bases and 3 bases, in that order; junction bases with no gene match: 13. This CDR3 comprises 18 residues. CDR1 is LNHDA, CDR2 SQIVND, per germline (reference sequence).

Specimen: peripheral blood. The chain combines TRBV19 with TRBJ1-5; 8 bases agree with TRBD1. The sequence derives from a human donor in a cohort sampled during active COVID-19. CDR3 nucleotide sequence: TGTGCCAGTAGTATCGACAGGGGTGTATTACGGGACAATCAGCCCCAGCATTTT. Protein: CASSIDRGVLRDNQPQHF.